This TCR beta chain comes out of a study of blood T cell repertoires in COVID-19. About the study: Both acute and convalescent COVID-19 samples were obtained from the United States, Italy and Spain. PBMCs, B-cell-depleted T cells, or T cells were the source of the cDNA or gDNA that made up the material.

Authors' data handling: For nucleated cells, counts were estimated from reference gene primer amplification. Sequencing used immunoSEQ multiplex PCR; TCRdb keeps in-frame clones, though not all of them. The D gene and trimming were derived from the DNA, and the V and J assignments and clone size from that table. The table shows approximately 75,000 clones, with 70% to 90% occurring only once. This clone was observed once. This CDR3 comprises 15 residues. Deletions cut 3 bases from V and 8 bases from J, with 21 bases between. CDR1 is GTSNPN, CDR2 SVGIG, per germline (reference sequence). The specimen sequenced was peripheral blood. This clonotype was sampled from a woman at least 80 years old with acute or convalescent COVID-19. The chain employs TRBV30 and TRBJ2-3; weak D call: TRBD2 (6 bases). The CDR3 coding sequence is TGTGCCTGGAGGGGACTGTTAGACCTAGGAAGTACGCAGTATTTT. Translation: CAWRGLLDLGSTQYF.